The clone carrying this T cell receptor beta chain was recorded once. Antigen: not known. The junction departs from the called germline gene at one end, perhaps through a read error. As handled by the study authors: It was from CDR3 differences across clinicopathological groups that a distant-metastasis classifier for papillary thyroid cancer was built. TCRdb re-called the PCR reads with MiXCR. The V and J calls come from TCRdb's annotation, not from the publication. Here the sample spans under 5,500 clones, approximately 25% being singletons. The CDR3 covers 14 residues. Germline CDR1 SGHTA, CDR2 FQGNSA. This entry is derived from a study of metastatic and nonmetastatic thyroid tumors. Whole-study context: The study looked at repertoires side by side in blood and in tumor or nodule tissue from malignant and benign thyroid patients.

Study-wide results and caveats: Across blood and tumor, TCR beta diversity in malignant thyroid tumors was reportedly significantly higher than in benign nodules.

None of the patients had undergone any treatment ahead of thyroid surgery. The chain employs TRBV7-2 and TRBJ1-1, with 12 bases that match TRBD1. The sequence was obtained from a female donor with papillary thyroid cancer or a benign thyroid nodule (not recorded which). Some clones in this sample may be carry-over from other donors' samples. The specimen sequenced was adjacent normal tissue. The chain's CDR3 is CGSRPGQGATEAFF. In nucleotides, the CDR3 is TGTGGCAGCAGACCGGGACAGGGGGCCACTGAAGCTTTCTTT.